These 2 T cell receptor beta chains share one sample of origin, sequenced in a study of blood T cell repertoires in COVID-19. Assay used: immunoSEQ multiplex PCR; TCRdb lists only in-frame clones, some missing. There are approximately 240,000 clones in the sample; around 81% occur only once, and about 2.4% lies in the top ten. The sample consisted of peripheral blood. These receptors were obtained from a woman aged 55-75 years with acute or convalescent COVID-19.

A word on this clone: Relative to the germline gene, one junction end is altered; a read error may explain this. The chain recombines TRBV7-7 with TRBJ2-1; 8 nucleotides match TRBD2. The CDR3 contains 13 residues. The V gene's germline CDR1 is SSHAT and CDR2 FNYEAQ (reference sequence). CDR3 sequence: CASSAGTRNEQFF. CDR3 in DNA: TGTGCTAGCAGCGCGGGGACTAGGAATGAGCAGTTCTTC.

CDR3: CASSQDWTGVGYTF. As DNA, the CDR3 is TGCGCCAGCAGCCAAGATTGGACAGGGGTTGGCTACACCTTC. The rearrangement joins TRBV4-1 to TRBJ1-2; 9 bases are a match to TRBD1. The CDR3 extends over 14 amino acids. J gave up 7 bases and V 0 bases, and 3 bases lay outside the gene matches. The V gene's germline CDR1 is MGHRA and CDR2 YSYEKL.